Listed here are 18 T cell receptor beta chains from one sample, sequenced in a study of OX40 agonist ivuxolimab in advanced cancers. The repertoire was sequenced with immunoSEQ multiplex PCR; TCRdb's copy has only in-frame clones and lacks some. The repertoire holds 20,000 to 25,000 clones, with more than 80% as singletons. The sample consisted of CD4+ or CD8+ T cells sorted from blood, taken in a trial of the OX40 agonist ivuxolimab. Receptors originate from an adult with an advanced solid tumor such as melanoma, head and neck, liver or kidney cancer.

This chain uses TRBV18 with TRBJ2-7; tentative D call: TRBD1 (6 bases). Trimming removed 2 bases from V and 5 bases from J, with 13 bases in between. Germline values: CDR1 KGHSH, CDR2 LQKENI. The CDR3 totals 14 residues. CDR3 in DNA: TGTGCCAGCTCACCAGCAACAGGGTTCGACGAGCAGTACTTC. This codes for CASSPATGFDEQYF. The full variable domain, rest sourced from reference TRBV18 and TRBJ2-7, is NAGVMQNPRHLVRRRGQEARLRCSPMKGHSHVYWYRQLPEEGLKFMVYLQKENIIDESGMPKERFSAEFPKEGPSILRIQQVVRGDSAAYFCASSPATGFDEQYFGPGTRLTVT.

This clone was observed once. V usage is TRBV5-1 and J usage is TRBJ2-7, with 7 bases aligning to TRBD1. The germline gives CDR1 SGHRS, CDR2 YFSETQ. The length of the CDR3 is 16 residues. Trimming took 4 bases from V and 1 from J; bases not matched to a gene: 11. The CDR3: CASSKGQEAGSYEQYF. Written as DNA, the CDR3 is TGCGCCAGCAGCAAAGGACAGGAGGCAGGGTCCTACGAGCAGTACTTC.

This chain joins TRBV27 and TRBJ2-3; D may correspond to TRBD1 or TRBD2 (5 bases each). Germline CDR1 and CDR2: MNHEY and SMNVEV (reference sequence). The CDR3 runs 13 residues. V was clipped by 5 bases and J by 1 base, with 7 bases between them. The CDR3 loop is CASSGGGTDTQYF. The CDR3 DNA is TGTGCCAGCAGTGGGGGAGGCACAGATACGCAGTATTTT.

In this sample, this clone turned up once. CDR3 DNA: TGTGCCAGCGCAGGGGGCTTTCGGGAAAAACTGTTTTTT. It translates to CASAGGFREKLFF. V gene TRBV28 combines with J gene TRBJ1-4, with TRBD1 matching over 8 bases. Germline V gene sequence: CDR1 MDHEN, CDR2 SYDVKM. Unmatched junction bases numbered 7, after V lost 8 bases and J lost 8 bases. CDR3 length: 13 residues.

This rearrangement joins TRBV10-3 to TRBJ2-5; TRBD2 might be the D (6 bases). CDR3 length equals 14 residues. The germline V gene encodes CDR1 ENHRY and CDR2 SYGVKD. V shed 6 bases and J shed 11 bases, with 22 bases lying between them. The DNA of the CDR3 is TGTGCCATCAGCGAGCGGGTCGGGGCACAGGAGCAGTACTTC. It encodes CAISERVGAQEQYF.

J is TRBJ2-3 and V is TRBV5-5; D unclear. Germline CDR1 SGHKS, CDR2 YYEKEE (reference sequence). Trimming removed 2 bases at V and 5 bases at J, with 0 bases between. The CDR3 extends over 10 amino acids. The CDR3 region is CASSLDTQYF. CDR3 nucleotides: TGTGCCAGCAGCTTAGATACGCAGTATTTT.

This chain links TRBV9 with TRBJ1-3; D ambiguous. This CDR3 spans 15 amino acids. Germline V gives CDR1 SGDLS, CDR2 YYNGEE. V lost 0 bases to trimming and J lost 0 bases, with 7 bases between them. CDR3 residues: CASSVAADSGNTIYF. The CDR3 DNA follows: TGTGCCAGCAGCGTAGCGGCAGACTCTGGAAACACCATATATTTT.

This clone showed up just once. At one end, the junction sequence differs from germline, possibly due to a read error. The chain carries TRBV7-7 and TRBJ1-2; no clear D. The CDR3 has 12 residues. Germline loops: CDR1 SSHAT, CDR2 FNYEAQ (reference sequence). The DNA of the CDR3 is TGTGCTAGCAGCGTGGGGTCGGACGGCTACACCTTC. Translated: CASSVGSDGYTF.

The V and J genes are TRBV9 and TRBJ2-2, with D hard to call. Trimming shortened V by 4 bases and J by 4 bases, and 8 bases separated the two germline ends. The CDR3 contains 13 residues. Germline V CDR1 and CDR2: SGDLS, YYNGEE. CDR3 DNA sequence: TGTGCCAGCAGCTCTTCGACCACCGGGGAGCTGTTTTTT. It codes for CASSSSTTGELFF.

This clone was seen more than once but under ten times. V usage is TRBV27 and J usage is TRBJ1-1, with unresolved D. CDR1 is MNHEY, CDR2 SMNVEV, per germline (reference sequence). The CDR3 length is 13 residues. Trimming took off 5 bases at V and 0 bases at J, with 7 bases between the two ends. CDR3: CASSSGMNTEAFF. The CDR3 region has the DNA TGTGCCAGCAGTAGTGGGATGAACACTGAAGCTTTCTTT.

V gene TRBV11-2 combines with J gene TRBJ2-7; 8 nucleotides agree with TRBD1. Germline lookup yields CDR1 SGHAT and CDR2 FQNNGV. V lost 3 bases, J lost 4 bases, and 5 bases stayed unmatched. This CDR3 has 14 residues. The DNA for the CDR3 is TGTGCCAGCAGCTTGGACAGGGATTATTACGAGCAGTACTTC. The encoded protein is CASSLDRDYYEQYF.

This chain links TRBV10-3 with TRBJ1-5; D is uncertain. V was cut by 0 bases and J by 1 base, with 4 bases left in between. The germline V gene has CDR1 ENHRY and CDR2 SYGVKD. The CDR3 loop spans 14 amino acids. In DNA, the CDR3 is TGTGCCATCAGTGAGTCGGGCAGCAATCAGCCCCAGCATTTT. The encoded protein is CAISESGSNQPQHF.

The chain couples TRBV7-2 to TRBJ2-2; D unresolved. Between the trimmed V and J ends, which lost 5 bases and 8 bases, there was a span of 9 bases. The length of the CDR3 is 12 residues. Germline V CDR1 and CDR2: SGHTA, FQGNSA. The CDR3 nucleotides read TGTGCCAGCAGCCAAGACTGGGGGGAGCTGTTTTTT. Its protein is CASSQDWGELFF.

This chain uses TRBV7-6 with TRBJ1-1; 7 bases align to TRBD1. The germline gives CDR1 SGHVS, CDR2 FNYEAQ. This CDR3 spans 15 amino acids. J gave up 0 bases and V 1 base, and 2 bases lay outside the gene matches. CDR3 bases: TGTGCCAGCAGCTTAGGGGGACAGCTGAACACTGAAGCTTTCTTT. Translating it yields CASSLGGQLNTEAFF. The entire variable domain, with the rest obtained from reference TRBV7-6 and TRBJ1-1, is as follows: GAGVSQSPRYKVTKRGQDVALRCDPISGHVSLYWYRQALGQGPEFLTYFNYEAQQDKSGLPNDRFSAERPEGSISTLTIQRTEQRDSAMYRCASSLGGQLNTEAFFGQGTRLTVV.

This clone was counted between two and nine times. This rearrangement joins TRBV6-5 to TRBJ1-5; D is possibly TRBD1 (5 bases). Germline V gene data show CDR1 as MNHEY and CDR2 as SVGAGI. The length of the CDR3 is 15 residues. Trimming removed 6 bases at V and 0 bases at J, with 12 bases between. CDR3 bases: TGTGCCAGCAGACCAAGGACACATAGCAATCAGCCCCAGCATTTT. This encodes CASRPRTHSNQPQHF.

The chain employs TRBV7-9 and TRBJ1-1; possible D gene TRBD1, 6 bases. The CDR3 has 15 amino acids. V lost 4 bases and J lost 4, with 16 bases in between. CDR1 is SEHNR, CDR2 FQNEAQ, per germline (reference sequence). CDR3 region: CASSSQGRGSTEAFF. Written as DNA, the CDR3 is TGTGCCAGCAGCTCTCAGGGGAGGGGGTCCACTGAAGCTTTCTTT.

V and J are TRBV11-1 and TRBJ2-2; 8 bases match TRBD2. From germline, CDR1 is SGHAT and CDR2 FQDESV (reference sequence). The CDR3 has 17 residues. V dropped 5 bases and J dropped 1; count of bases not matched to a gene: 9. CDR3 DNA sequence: TGTGCCAGCAGCGCATCTCCCAGCGGGGGGAACACCGGGGAGCTGTTTTTT. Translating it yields CASSASPSGGNTGELFF.

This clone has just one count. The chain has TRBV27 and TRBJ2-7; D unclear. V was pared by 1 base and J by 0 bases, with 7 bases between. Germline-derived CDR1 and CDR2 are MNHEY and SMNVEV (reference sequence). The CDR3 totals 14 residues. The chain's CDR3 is CASSLYQSSYEQYF. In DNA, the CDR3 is TGTGCCAGCAGTTTATACCAAAGCTCCTACGAGCAGTACTTC.